This T cell receptor beta chain was obtained from a study of preoperative IRX-2 immunotherapy in early breast cancer. Sequenced by immunoSEQ multiplex PCR; TCRdb stores in-frame clones only, minus some. The table includes 40,000 to 50,000 clones, approximately 77% detected once. Documented treatment: preoperative locoregional IRX-2 cytokine immunotherapy. Samples came from a phase Ib trial of preoperative locoregional IRX-2 cytokine immunotherapy. Trimming removed 6 bases at V and 5 bases at J, with 20 bases between. The CDR3 spans 16 residues. Germline CDR1 SGHNT, CDR2 YENEEA. This clone was recorded a few times.

The rearrangement uses TRBV11-3 and TRBJ2-4, with D possibly being TRBD1 or TRBD2 (8 bases each). This material consisted of tumor tissue, taken after IRX-2 immunotherapy. The receptor was derived from a human donor with breast cancer. The CDR3 coding sequence is TGTGCCAGCAGATCCGACAGGGGACTAGACCAAAACATTCAGTACTTC. As protein: CASRSDRGLDQNIQYF.